This T cell receptor (beta chain) was identified in a study of blood T cell repertoires in COVID-19. This clone was detected only once. TCRdb's table, derived via immunoSEQ multiplex PCR, lists solely in-frame clones and lacks some. The sample yields 210,000 or so clones, 70% to 90% seen once. V lost 5 bases and J 1 base, leaving 12 bases between the germline ends. CDR1 is SGHRS and CDR2 is YFSETQ in the germline V gene. The CDR3 is 14 residues long. The material sequenced was peripheral blood. This TCR was recovered from a man aged 50 to 59 with COVID-19, enrolled during active disease. This rearrangement joins TRBV5-1 to TRBJ1-1; weak D call: TRBD1 (6 bases). CDR3 sequence: CASRRDMTNTEAFF. CDR3 bases: TGCGCCAGCAGAAGGGACATGACGAACACTGAAGCTTTCTTT. Together with reference TRBV5-1 and TRBJ1-1, the CDR3 gives the full variable domain: KAGVTQTPRYLIKTRGQQVTLSCSPISGHRSVSWYQQTPGQGLQFLFEYFSETQRNKGNFPGRFSGRQFSNSRSEMNVSTLELGDSALYLCASRRDMTNTEAFFGQGTRLTVV.